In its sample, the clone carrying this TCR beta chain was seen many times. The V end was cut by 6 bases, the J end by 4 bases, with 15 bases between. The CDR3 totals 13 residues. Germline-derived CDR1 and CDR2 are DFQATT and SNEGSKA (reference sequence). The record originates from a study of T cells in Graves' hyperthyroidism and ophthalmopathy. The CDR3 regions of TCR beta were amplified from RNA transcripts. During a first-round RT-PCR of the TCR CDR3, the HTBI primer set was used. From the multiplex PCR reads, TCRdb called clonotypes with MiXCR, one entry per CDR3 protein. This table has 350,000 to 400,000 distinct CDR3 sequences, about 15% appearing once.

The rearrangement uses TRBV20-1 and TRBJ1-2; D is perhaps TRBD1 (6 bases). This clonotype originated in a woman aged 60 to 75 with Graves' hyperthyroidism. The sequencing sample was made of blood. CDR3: CSARLQGSYGYTF. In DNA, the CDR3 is TGCAGTGCCCGTTTACAGGGCAGCTATGGCTACACCTTC.